Each of the 3 T cell receptor beta chains below was sequenced from the same sample in a study of regulatory T cells in long-lasting Graves disease (dated by TCRdb to the early 2020s). The library was made by multiplex PCR. These reads were obtained on an Illumina HiSeq 4000. iRepertoire HTBI primers and Arm-PCR amplification of CDR3 regions were used to construct TCR beta libraries. TCRdb passed the public sequencing reads through fastp at Q25 and MiXCR, retaining productive beta sequences. Entries that share a CDR3 protein sequence are merged under the most common genes and DNA. The sample has hundreds of thousands of distinct CDR3 sequences on record, about 20% of them singletons. The top ten clones comprise under 15% of the sample. The sample's time point, from its label and the paper: persistent/refractory GD, antithyroid drugs over 5 years with positive TRAb. For both TCR sequencing and RNA sequencing, RNA was extracted from PBMCs in TRIzol.

The sequencing used peripheral blood mononuclear cells (PBMCs), collected when the disease was refractory, from a patient treated with antithyroid drugs. The receptors originated from a female donor with Graves disease.

As DNA, the CDR3 is TGTGCCAGCAGGGGGGACAGGGTGGCCACTGAAGCTTTCTTT. Protein: CASRGDRVATEAFF. The gene calls are TRBV28 and TRBJ1-1, with TRBD1 matching over 9 bases. The germline CDR1 and CDR2 sequences are MDHEN and SYDVKM. This CDR3 contains 14 residues. After removal of 6 bases from V and 4 bases from J, the junction contained 6 bases not matched to a gene.

This clonotype was observed a handful of times. V usage is TRBV2 and J usage is TRBJ1-5, with 7 bases aligning to TRBD1. The germline gives CDR1 SNHLY, CDR2 FYNNEI. This CDR3 is 15 amino acids long. V lost 6 bases to trimming and J lost 4 bases; unmatched junction nucleotides: 9. The CDR3 protein is CASSLKGTDNQPQHF. DNA for the CDR3: TGTGCCAGCAGCTTAAAGGGGACAGATAATCAGCCCCAGCATTTT.

In its sample, this clonotype was seen many times. The CDR3 DNA reads TGTGCCAGCAGTTCATCCGTTTCGACAGGCCCGTATGGCTACACCTTC. Protein: CASSSSVSTGPYGYTF. The rearrangement uses TRBV28 and TRBJ1-2, with TRBD1 as a possible D gene (6 bases). This CDR3 spans 16 amino acids. Germline values: CDR1 MDHEN, CDR2 SYDVKM. V was cut by 4 bases and J by 5 bases, with 20 bases left in between.